Listed below are T cell receptor beta chains from one sample, sequenced in a study of somatic mutations in cytotoxic T cells in rheumatoid arthritis. The protocol was immunoSEQ multiplex PCR, while the TCRdb copy is restricted to in-frame clones and leaves out a portion. The repertoire holds about 10,000 clones, with 70% to 90% as singletons. Sequenced material: CD4+ T cells sorted from blood. All receptors derive from a woman aged 18-29 years with rheumatoid arthritis. Each CDR3 is given with its conserved first and last residue. A D gene is named only where the DNA matches it firmly. Expanded clones are given a class, and other clones once, few, many or no size at all.

v_call: TRBV7-2
j_call: TRBJ2-1
clone_size: once
d_call: TRBD2
cdr3_nt: TGTGCCAGCAGCTCTAGCGGGGGGGTCCGAAATGAGCAGTTCTTC
cdr3_aa: CASSSSGGVRNEQFF

v_call: TRBV11-2
j_call: TRBJ1-1
clone_size: .
d_call: TRBD1
cdr3_nt: TGTGCCAGCAGCACTCGGACAGGGGGAAATCTTTTGAACACTGAAGCTTTCTTT
cdr3_aa: CASSTRTGGNLLNTEAFF

v_call: TRBV30
j_call: TRBJ2-3
clone_size: once
d_call: TRBD2
cdr3_nt: TGTGCCTGGAGTGTACTAGCGCTAGATACGCAGTATTTT
cdr3_aa: CAWSVLALDTQYF

v_call: TRBV27
j_call: TRBJ2-7
clone_size: .
d_call: TRBD1
cdr3_nt: TGTGCCAGCAGTTTGCAGGGGGCAGTGGTCGAGCAGTACTTC
cdr3_aa: CASSLQGAVVEQYF

v_call: TRBV6-5
j_call: TRBJ1-2
clone_size: .
d_call: TRBD1
cdr3_nt: TGTGCCAGCAGTTCGAGGGGGACAGGGGTTAACTATGGCTACACCTTC
cdr3_aa: CASSSRGTGVNYGYTF

v_call: TRBV7-8
j_call: TRBJ2-7
clone_size: once
d_call: TRBD2
cdr3_nt: TGTGCCAGCAGCTTAGCACCTAGCGGGGTTGCCTACGAGCAGTACTTC
cdr3_aa: CASSLAPSGVAYEQYF

v_call: TRBV28
j_call: TRBJ2-7
clone_size: .
d_call: .
cdr3_nt: TGTGCCAGCAGGCGAACCGGGGGGCCAAGGCAGTACTTC
cdr3_aa: CASRRTGGPRQYF

v_call: TRBV10-3
j_call: TRBJ1-1
clone_size: .
d_call: TRBD1
cdr3_nt: TGTGCCATCAGTCAAGACAGGGTAACTGAAGCTTTCTTT
cdr3_aa: CAISQDRVTEAFF

v_call: TRBV7-2
j_call: TRBJ1-6
clone_size: .
d_call: .
cdr3_nt: TGTGCCAGCAGCCCGGCCGGCGGGCCCCTCCACTTT
cdr3_aa: CASSPAGGPLHF

v_call: TRBV7-2
j_call: TRBJ1-2
clone_size: .
d_call: .
cdr3_nt: TGTGCCAGCAGCTTAGCCACGGCGGACTATGGCTACACCTTC
cdr3_aa: CASSLATADYGYTF

v_call: TRBV7-2
j_call: TRBJ2-7
clone_size: .
d_call: .
cdr3_nt: TGTGCCAGCAGCTCTGGAGGGGTGGTCCACGAGCAGTACTTC
cdr3_aa: CASSSGGVVHEQYF

v_call: TRBV2
j_call: TRBJ1-5
clone_size: .
d_call: TRBD1
cdr3_nt: TGTGCCAGCAGTGGGGGGGGTCTGGTGCTGGGGGGGACAGGAAATCAGCCCCAGCATTTT
cdr3_aa: CASSGGGLVLGGTGNQPQHF

v_call: TRBV6-5
j_call: TRBJ1-2
clone_size: .
d_call: .
cdr3_nt: TGTGCCAGCGGTCGGGGAAATGGCTACACCTTC
cdr3_aa: CASGRGNGYTF

v_call: TRBV28
j_call: TRBJ1-2
clone_size: .
d_call: TRBD1
cdr3_nt: TGTGCCAGCAGTTCTACAGGGGGCTTCTATGGCTACACCTTC
cdr3_aa: CASSSTGGFYGYTF

v_call: TRBV6-5
j_call: TRBJ1-2
clone_size: few
d_call: .
cdr3_nt: TGTGCCAGCAGTACGGACAGTGGCTACACCTTC
cdr3_aa: CASSTDSGYTF